A selection of T cell receptor beta chains follows, all from one sample in a study of graft-versus-host responses after intestinal transplantation. Generated by immunoSEQ multiplex PCR, the TCRdb table keeps only in-frame clones and is missing some. Of about 18,000 clones listed, 90% are singletons. The sequenced sample was PBMCs, obtained around 350 days after transplant. The receptors come from a human patient who received an intestinal transplant, so some T cells may come from the graft donor. The CDR3 runs from the conserved cysteine through the conserved F or W. A D gene is named only where the DNA matches it firmly. Rows give clone size only sometimes, using once, few, many, or a class for an expanded clone.

TRBV7-3	NA	TRBJ2-1	NA	TGTGCCAGCAGCCAAGGTTCTAATGAGCAGTTCTTC	CASSQGSNEQFF
TRBV7-8	NA	TRBJ2-3	NA	TGTGCCAGCAGCTTAGTGGGGTCGGGCCCCAGCACAGATACGCAGTATTTT	CASSLVGSGPSTDTQYF
TRBV9	NA	TRBJ2-5	TRBD1	TGTGCCAGCAGCGTAGTAGGGACAGAGCAAGAGACCCAGTACTTC	CASSVVGTEQETQYF
TRBV9	NA	TRBJ2-3	NA	TGTGCCAGCAGCGTAGAAGGGGCTGGCACAGATACGCAGTATTTT	CASSVEGAGTDTQYF
TRBV7-8	NA	TRBJ2-7	TRBD2	TGTGCCAGCAGCTTAGTCGGGGGTAGCGGGAGTCGATCCTACGAGCAGTACTTC	CASSLVGGSGSRSYEQYF
TRBV27	NA	TRBJ2-7	NA	TGTGCCAGCGGGTTACCAGGCTACGAGCAGTACTTC	CASGLPGYEQYF
TRBV5-1	NA	TRBJ2-3	NA	TGCGCCAGCAGCTTGACAGGGAGAGGCACAGATACGCAGTATTTT	CASSLTGRGTDTQYF
TRBV5-4	NA	TRBJ1-3	NA	TGTGCCAGCAGCCAAGAAGGTAGTACGGGAAACACCATATATTTT	CASSQEGSTGNTIYF
TRBV5-8	NA	TRBJ1-1	NA	TGTGCCAGCAGCTTGTGGTGCGGCACTGAAGCTTTCTTT	CASSLWCGTEAFF
TRBV11-3	NA	TRBJ1-2	TRBD1	TGTGCCAGCAGCGTACTGGACAGGGGAGGCTACACCTTC	CASSVLDRGGYTF
TRBV6-5	NA	TRBJ2-5	NA	TGTGCCAGCAGCGGGGACTACCAAGAGACCCAGTACTTC	CASSGDYQETQYF
TRBV6-6	NA	TRBJ1-1	NA	TGTGCCAGCAGCCTCGACAGGAGCCCTGAAGCTTTCTTT	CASSLDRSPEAFF
TRBV6-4	NA	TRBJ2-1	NA	TGTGCCAGCAGTGAGGACACCTACAATGAGCAGTTCTTC	CASSEDTYNEQFF
TRBV6-6	NA	TRBJ2-5	NA	TGTGCCAGCAGTTACGGCCGACTAGAAGAGACCCAGTACTTC	CASSYGRLEETQYF
TRBV2	NA	TRBJ1-2	NA	TGTGCCAGCAGTGTGGGGACCTCAGGATATGGCTACACCTTC	CASSVGTSGYGYTF
TRBV18	NA	TRBJ2-1	NA	TGTGCCAGCTCCCTTAAGGATGAGCAGTTCTTC	CASSLKDEQFF
TRBV5-1	NA	TRBJ2-3	NA	TGCGCCAGCAGCTCGTTTACGCATTTCACAGATACGCAGTATTTT	CASSSFTHFTDTQYF
TRBV4-1	NA	TRBJ1-5	TRBD1	TGCGCCAGCAGCCAAGATGTAGGGACAGGCAATCAGCCCCAGCATTTT	CASSQDVGTGNQPQHF
TRBV19	once	TRBJ1-5	NA	TGTGCCAGTAGTATCAGCAGGGGCAGCAATCAGCCCCAGCATTTT	CASSISRGSNQPQHF
TRBV6-1	NA	TRBJ2-3	NA	TGTGCCAGCAGTAAAAGCGCGGGCACAGATACGCAGTATTTT	CASSKSAGTDTQYF
TRBV4-1	NA	TRBJ1-5	NA	TGCGCCAGCAGCCCAGACCCCAGTCAGCCCCAGCATTTT	CASSPDPSQPQHF
TRBV5-6	NA	TRBJ1-6	NA	TGTGCCAGCAGCTCTGGACACTTCGCTCCCAATTCACCCCTCCACTTT	CASSSGHFAPNSPLHF
TRBV6-6	NA	TRBJ1-6	NA	TGTGCCAGCATCAACAGGGAGGTAGGGAGTGATTCACCCCTCCACTTT	CASINREVGSDSPLHF
TRBV5-6	NA	TRBJ1-1	NA	TGTGCCAGCAGCGCTGCCGGGGTTATGAACACTGAAGCTTTCTTT	CASSAAGVMNTEAFF
TRBV2	NA	TRBJ2-5	NA	TGTGCCAGCAGTGTTGGCGGGACAGTACAAGAGACCCAGTACTTC	CASSVGGTVQETQYF
TRBV28	NA	TRBJ2-6	NA	TGTGCCAGCAGTCCGGGACACTTATCTGGGGCCAACGTCCTGACTTTC	CASSPGHLSGANVLTF
TRBV5-1	NA	TRBJ2-7	NA	TGCGCCAGCAGCCACGGGACTGCTTCGGACGAGCAGTACTTC	CASSHGTASDEQYF
TRBV2	NA	TRBJ2-5	NA	TGTGCCAGCATGGGAGAGAGTCAGGAGACCCAGTACTTC	CASMGESQETQYF
TRBV9	NA	TRBJ2-7	TRBD1	TGTGCCAGCAGCCGAACAGGGGGCGTATACGAGCAGTACTTC	CASSRTGGVYEQYF
TRBV9	NA	TRBJ1-4	TRBD1	TGTGCCAGCAGCGTTGGACAGGGGAGCGAAAAACTGTTTTTT	CASSVGQGSEKLFF
TRBV2	NA	TRBJ2-1	TRBD1	TGTGCCAGCTCCTATGGACAGGGGGCCTATGAGCAGTTCTTC	CASSYGQGAYEQFF
TRBV5-1	NA	TRBJ2-3	NA	TGCGCCAGCAGCTTGGGCACTAGAGGTACTAGCACAGATACGCAGTATTTT	CASSLGTRGTSTDTQYF
TRBV6-1	NA	TRBJ1-6	NA	TGTGCCAGCAGAACGCGTAATAATTCACCCCTCCACTTT	CASRTRNNSPLHF
TRBV25-1	NA	TRBJ1-2	TRBD1	TGTGCCAGCAGTCGTGGACAGGGGGATGGCTACACCTTC	CASSRGQGDGYTF
TRBV6-1	NA	TRBJ1-6	TRBD1	TGTGCCAGCAAACAGGACAGGGAAACGAATTCACCCCTCCACTTT	CASKQDRETNSPLHF
TRBV9	once	TRBJ2-7	NA	TGTGCCAGCAGCGTAGAGGGGACTCGAAATTGGGAGCAGTACTTC	CASSVEGTRNWEQYF
TRBV9	NA	TRBJ1-1	NA	TGTGCCAGCAGCCCCGTGACAGGTAACACTGAAGCTTTCTTT	CASSPVTGNTEAFF
TRBV2	NA	TRBJ2-7	NA	TGTGCCAGCAGTGGCCCCTACGAGCAGTACTTC	CASSGPYEQYF
TRBV11-2	NA	TRBJ2-3	NA	TGTGCCAGCAGCTTAGTACGGGGTCAGAATACGCAGTATTTT	CASSLVRGQNTQYF
TRBV6-7	once	TRBJ1-6	NA	TGTGCCAGCAGCATTGGCTATAATTCACCCCTCCACTTT	CASSIGYNSPLHF
TRBV25-1	NA	TRBJ2-1	NA	TGTGCCAGCAATTTCGGGGAATACAATGAGCAGTTCTTC	CASNFGEYNEQFF
TRBV21-1	few	TRBJ2-7	NA	TGTGCCAGCAGCAAAGGTCGTGTATCGAGTGCCCCTGTCTCCGAGCAGTACTTC	CASSKGRVSSAPVSEQYF
TRBV5-1	NA	TRBJ1-1	NA	TGCGCCAGCAGCCCCGGGACGGCACGATGGACTGAAGCTTTCTTT	CASSPGTARWTEAFF
TRBV5-1	NA	TRBJ1-3	NA	TGCGCCAGCAGCTTGGATATCGGGGGATCTGGAAACACCATATATTTT	CASSLDIGGSGNTIYF
TRBV25-1	NA	TRBJ2-1	NA	TGTGCCAGCAGTGAATGGGATACCGAATACAATGAGCAGTTCTTC	CASSEWDTEYNEQFF
TRBV7-2	NA	TRBJ2-3	TRBD2	TGTGCCAGCAGCCATTGGGCTAGCGGGGGTTTCACAGATACGCAGTATTTT	CASSHWASGGFTDTQYF
TRBV7-3	NA	TRBJ1-1	NA	TGTGCCAGCAGCTCACCGCGGAGGTTGAACACTGAAGCTTTCTTT	CASSSPRRLNTEAFF